This record covers a single TCR beta chain. Its specificity is not known. V shed 6 bases, J shed 4 bases, and the junction held 11 bases outside the gene matches. Germline V gene sequence: CDR1 ENHRY, CDR2 SYGVKD. The CDR3 consists of 16 residues. The data derive from a study of OX40 agonist ivuxolimab in advanced cancers. Study-wide points: Partly responding patients at 0.1-3.0 mg/kg showed some of the smallest clonal expansion. The expanded peripheral T cells' antigen specificity was not determined.

The method was immunoSEQ multiplex PCR; TCRdb's version includes in-frame clones alone and lacks a portion of them. This table has 70,000 or so clones, roughly nine tenths appearing once. Patients were ruled out by autoimmune disease history or systemic immunosuppression. V is TRBV10-3 and J is TRBJ2-3; 9 bases fit TRBD1. The sequence was obtained from an adult with an advanced solid tumor such as melanoma, head and neck, liver or kidney cancer. Sequenced material: CD4+ or CD8+ T cells sorted from blood, taken in a trial of the OX40 agonist ivuxolimab. The CDR3 reads CAIRPGTGFGADTQYF. In DNA, the CDR3 is TGTGCCATCAGACCCGGGACAGGGTTTGGAGCAGATACGCAGTATTTT.